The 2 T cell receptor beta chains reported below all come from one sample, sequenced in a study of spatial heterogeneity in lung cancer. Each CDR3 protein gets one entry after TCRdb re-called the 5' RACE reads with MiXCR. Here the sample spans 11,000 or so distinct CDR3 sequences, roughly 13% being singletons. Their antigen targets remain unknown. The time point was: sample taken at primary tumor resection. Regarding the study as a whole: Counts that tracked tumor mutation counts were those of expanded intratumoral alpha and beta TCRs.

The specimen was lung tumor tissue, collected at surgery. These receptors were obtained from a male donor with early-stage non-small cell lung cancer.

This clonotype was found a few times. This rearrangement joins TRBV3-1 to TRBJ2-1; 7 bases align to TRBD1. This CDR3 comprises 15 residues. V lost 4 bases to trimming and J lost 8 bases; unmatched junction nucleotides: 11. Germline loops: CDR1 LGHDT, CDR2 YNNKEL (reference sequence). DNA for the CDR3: TGTGCCAGCAGCCTTCGACAGGGCCCCGCCTATGAGCAGTTCTTC. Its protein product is CASSLRQGPAYEQFF.

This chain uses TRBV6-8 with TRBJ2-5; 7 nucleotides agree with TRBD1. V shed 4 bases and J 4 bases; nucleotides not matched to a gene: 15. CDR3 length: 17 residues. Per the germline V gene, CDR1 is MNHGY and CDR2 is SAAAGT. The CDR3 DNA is TGTGCCAGCAGTTCTTACAGGGGTATCTACCACACAGAGACCCAGTACTTC. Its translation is CASSSYRGIYHTETQYF.